The 23 T cell receptor beta chains presented below share a single source sample, sequenced in a study of T-cell memory formation after mild COVID-19. TCRdb re-analysed the 5' RACE reads in MiXCR, keeping a single row per CDR3 protein. The sample gives 400,000 or so distinct CDR3 sequences, 15% to 20% of which show up once; 8.4% is in the top ten. The sequencing sample was made of PBMCs or a T cell subset sorted from them (not recorded which). These receptors all stem from an adult woman who had mild COVID-19 (a few samples of this study predate the infection). Cell type and time point are not known.

This clonotype was seen a few times. V usage is TRBV7-6 and J usage is TRBJ2-1; 12 positions agree with TRBD2. The CDR3 sequence is 14 residues long. CDR1 and CDR2 (germline): SGHVS, FNYEAQ. With 5 bases clipped from V and 11 bases from J, the junction kept 7 bases outside the gene matches. CDR3 sequence (DNA): TGTGCCAGCAGCCCACGTCTAGCGGGGGGGCAGCAGTTCTTC. Amino acids: CASSPRLAGGQQFF.

CDR3 coding DNA: TGTGCCAGCAGCTCATATGCAAACAGGGGGTACGAGCAGTACTTC. This sequence encodes CASSSYANRGYEQYF. The V call is TRBV7-9, the J call TRBJ2-7; 8 bases match TRBD1. The V and J ends lost 4 bases and 4 bases, in that order; junction bases with no gene match: 9. The germline gives CDR1 SEHNR, CDR2 FQNEAQ (reference sequence). The CDR3 length is 15 residues.

This clonotype was seen a few times. CDR3 DNA: TGCAGTGCCCAACGACAGCCCAATCAGCCCCAGCATTTT. Translated, it gives CSAQRQPNQPQHF. The rearrangement links TRBV20-1 to TRBJ1-5, with D maybe TRBD1 (5 bases). The CDR3 totals 13 residues. Trimming took off 6 bases at V and 3 bases at J, with 12 bases between the two ends. Looked up from germline, CDR1 is DFQATT and CDR2 is SNEGSKA (reference sequence).

The DNA for the CDR3 is TGTGCCAGCAGCGCGGGACCTTCCTACGAGCAGTACTTC. Translating it yields CASSAGPSYEQYF. This sequence joins TRBV7-9 and TRBJ2-7, with D perhaps TRBD2 (6 bases). The CDR3 runs 13 residues. The ends were cut back, 5 bases at V and 1 base at J, with 9 bases in the middle. Germline V gene lookup returns CDR1 SEHNR and CDR2 FQNEAQ (reference sequence). Filled out from reference TRBV7-9 and TRBJ2-7, the complete variable domain reads DTGVSQNPRHKITKRGQNVTFRCDPISEHNRLYWYRQTLGQGPEFLTYFQNEAQLEKSRLLSDRFSAERPKGSFSTLEIQRTEQGDSAMYLCASSAGPSYEQYFGPGTRLTVT.

This clonotype has a handful of counts. The chain joins TRBV11-2 to TRBJ2-3; 9 nucleotides line up with TRBD1. The CDR3 runs 15 residues. Germline assignment: CDR1 SGHAT and CDR2 FQNNGV. The ends lost 6 bases at V and 1 base at J; junction bases unmatched: 5. The CDR3 reads CASSQWTGGTDTQYF. The CDR3 DNA reads as TGTGCCAGCAGTCAATGGACAGGGGGCACAGATACGCAGTATTTT.

CDR3 protein: CASSYLVGGRNTQYF. CDR3 bases: TGTGCCAGCAGTTACCTCGTCGGGGGCCGGAATACGCAGTATTTT. V and J are TRBV6-5 and TRBJ2-3, with D perhaps given as TRBD1 or TRBD2 (6 bases each). The CDR3 length is 15 residues. The germline V gene has CDR1 MNHEY and CDR2 SVGAGI. The V end lost 2 bases, the J end lost 7 bases, and 16 bases lay between the germline ends.

In its sample, this clonotype was seen a few times. The chain's CDR3 is CSVERERYNEQFF. The CDR3 nucleotides are TGCAGCGTTGAGCGGGAGCGCTACAATGAGCAGTTCTTC. V and J are TRBV29-1 and TRBJ2-1; TRBD2 matches 7 bases. J lost 3 bases, V lost 3 bases, and 2 bases had no gene match. The CDR3 totals 13 residues. CDR1 and CDR2 (germline): SQVTM, ANQGSEA.

The rearrangement uses TRBV5-6 and TRBJ2-1; 8 bases agree with TRBD2. This CDR3 has 16 residues. The germline CDR1 and CDR2 sequences are SGHDT and YYEEEE. Trimming cost V 0 bases and J 9 bases; bases outside gene matches: 11. As DNA, the CDR3 is TGTGCCAGCAGCTTGGTGGGGGACGGGAGCGGGGGTGAGCAGTTCTTC. Encoded protein: CASSLVGDGSGGEQFF.

The gene calls are TRBV3-1 and TRBJ2-1; TRBD2 matches at 11 bases. The CDR3 consists of 17 residues. The germline V gene has CDR1 LGHDT and CDR2 YNNKEL (reference sequence). Trimming cost V 5 bases and J 5 bases; bases outside gene matches: 11. CDR3 amino acids: CASSVYQGLAVHNEQFF. The CDR3 bases are TGTGCCAGCAGCGTATATCAGGGACTAGCGGTACACAATGAGCAGTTCTTC.

This clonotype was seen a handful of times. The gene calls are TRBV7-6 and TRBJ2-2; 14 bases agree with TRBD2. J gave up 7 bases and V 3 bases, and 13 bases lay outside the gene matches. Germline V gene lookup returns CDR1 SGHVS and CDR2 FNYEAQ. The CDR3 contains 19 residues. In nucleotides, the CDR3 is TGTGCCAGCAGCTTCCAGGGACTAGCGGGGGCCCTCTCGAGCGGGGAGCTGTTTTTT. It specifies CASSFQGLAGALSSGELFF.

The chain links TRBV7-9 to TRBJ1-1; D is unresolved. Trimming took 1 base from V and 1 from J, leaving 10 bases between them. Germline V lookup: CDR1 SEHNR, CDR2 FQNEAQ (reference sequence). This CDR3 is built from 15 residues. The CDR3 region has the DNA TGTGCCAGCAGCTTAGAGGCCAGTTGGAACACTGAAGCTTTCTTT. Residues: CASSLEASWNTEAFF.

The CDR3 protein is CASSARDRSSYEQYF. The CDR3 nucleotides read TGCGCCAGCAGCGCCCGGGACAGAAGCTCCTACGAGCAGTACTTC. V is TRBV5-1 and J is TRBJ2-7, with 7 positions matching TRBD1. V gave up 4 bases and J gave up 0 bases; unmatched junction bases: 7. The CDR3 consists of 15 residues. Germline V gives CDR1 SGHRS, CDR2 YFSETQ.

The chain is built from TRBV7-9 and TRBJ1-1; D uncertain. V dropped 6 bases and J dropped 2 bases, with 10 bases sitting between them. This CDR3 has 13 amino acids. The germline CDR1 and CDR2 sequences are SEHNR and FQNEAQ (reference sequence). For the CDR3, the DNA is TGTGCCAGCAGACGGTGGGGAAACACTGAAGCTTTCTTT. The encoded protein is CASRRWGNTEAFF.

The gene calls are TRBV5-1 and TRBJ1-4; a weak D match, TRBD1 (6 bases). Trimming took 5 bases from V and 0 from J, leaving 11 bases between them. This CDR3 spans 15 amino acids. The germline V gene has CDR1 SGHRS and CDR2 YFSETQ. DNA of the CDR3: TGCGCCAGCAGGCCGACAGGAGCAACTAATGAAAAACTGTTTTTT. Translation: CASRPTGATNEKLFF.

The chain employs TRBV6-1 and TRBJ2-2; 11 positions match TRBD2. V gave up 3 bases and J gave up 0 bases; unmatched junction bases: 0. CDR1 and CDR2 from the germline V gene are MNHNS and SASEGT. CDR3 length equals 16 residues. The CDR3 DNA reads TGTGCCAGCAGTGAGGGACTAGCGGCGAACACCGGGGAGCTGTTTTTT. Protein sequence: CASSEGLAANTGELFF.

This clonotype was counted between two and nine times. This chain connects TRBV2 to TRBJ2-7; the D is unclear. Germline assignment: CDR1 SNHLY and CDR2 FYNNEI. The CDR3 is made up of 12 amino acids. The V and J ends lost 4 bases and 3 bases respectively, with 7 bases between them. As DNA, the CDR3 is TGTGCCAGCAGTGCAAGAGGCTACGAGCAGTACTTC. Encoded protein: CASSARGYEQYF.

There are a few counts of this clonotype. The chain links TRBV12-3 or TRBV12-4 to TRBJ2-7; D gene unclear. Between the trimmed V and J ends, which lost 7 bases and 1 base, there was a span of 11 bases. The CDR3 contains 13 residues. The CDR3 DNA is TGTGCCAGCAACTCGTGGGGTTCCTACGAGCAGTACTTC. The encoded protein is CASNSWGSYEQYF.

The chain links TRBV7-6 to TRBJ2-7; 7 bases match TRBD1. Germline V gene sequence: CDR1 SGHVS, CDR2 FNYEAQ. The CDR3 runs to 13 residues. J lost 5 bases, V lost 3 bases, and 4 bases had no gene match. CDR3 sequence (DNA): TGTGCCAGCAGCTTGACAGGGAATGACGAGCAGTACTTC. The encoded protein is CASSLTGNDEQYF.

This clonotype was seen just once. The DNA is left out, because the CDR3 cannot be placed on it with certainty; the CDR3 is given as TCRdb lists it. The chain carries TRBV10-1 and TRBJ2-2; the listed D gene, TRBD2, was not tested against the DNA. The CDR3 adds up to 20 amino acids, both ends counted. Germline V CDR1 and CDR2: WNHNN, SYGVQD (reference sequence). The CDR3 loop is CARITGGLAPAPGTPGSCFF.

The chain recombines TRBV12-3 or TRBV12-4 with TRBJ2-2; tentative D call: TRBD1 (6 bases). The CDR3 covers 16 residues. V was clipped by 5 bases and J by 2 bases, with 15 bases between them. DNA of the CDR3: TGTGCCAGCAGTCCTCCGACAGGACGAAACACCGGGGAGCTGTTTTTT. This codes for CASSPPTGRNTGELFF.

This clonotype was detected a few times. This chain joins TRBV20-1 and TRBJ2-1; 8 nucleotides match TRBD2. CDR1 is DFQATT and CDR2 is SNEGSKA in the germline V gene (reference sequence). Trimming cost V 1 base and J 7 bases; bases outside gene matches: 3. The CDR3 is 13 residues long. DNA for the CDR3: TGCAGTGCTAGAGCGGGAGGGCCTAATGAGCAGTTCTTC. Its protein is CSARAGGPNEQFF.

V and J are TRBV12-3 or TRBV12-4 and TRBJ2-7; the D gene is possibly TRBD1 (6 bases). This CDR3 has 14 residues. Trimming shortened V by 5 bases and J by 7 bases, and 18 bases separated the two germline ends. The CDR3 sequence: CASSARDKRGEQYF. In DNA, the CDR3 is TGTGCCAGCAGTGCCCGGGACAAGAGAGGGGAGCAGTACTTC.

J is TRBJ2-5 and V is TRBV24-1, with TRBD2 as a possible D gene (5 bases). CDR3 length: 14 amino acids. The germline V and J ends were trimmed by 4 bases and 7 bases, with 15 bases remaining between them. Per the germline V gene, CDR1 is KGHDR and CDR2 is SFDVKD. CDR3 protein: CATSDPGIAGTQYF. The CDR3 DNA reads TGTGCCACCAGTGACCCGGGGATAGCAGGGACCCAGTACTTC.